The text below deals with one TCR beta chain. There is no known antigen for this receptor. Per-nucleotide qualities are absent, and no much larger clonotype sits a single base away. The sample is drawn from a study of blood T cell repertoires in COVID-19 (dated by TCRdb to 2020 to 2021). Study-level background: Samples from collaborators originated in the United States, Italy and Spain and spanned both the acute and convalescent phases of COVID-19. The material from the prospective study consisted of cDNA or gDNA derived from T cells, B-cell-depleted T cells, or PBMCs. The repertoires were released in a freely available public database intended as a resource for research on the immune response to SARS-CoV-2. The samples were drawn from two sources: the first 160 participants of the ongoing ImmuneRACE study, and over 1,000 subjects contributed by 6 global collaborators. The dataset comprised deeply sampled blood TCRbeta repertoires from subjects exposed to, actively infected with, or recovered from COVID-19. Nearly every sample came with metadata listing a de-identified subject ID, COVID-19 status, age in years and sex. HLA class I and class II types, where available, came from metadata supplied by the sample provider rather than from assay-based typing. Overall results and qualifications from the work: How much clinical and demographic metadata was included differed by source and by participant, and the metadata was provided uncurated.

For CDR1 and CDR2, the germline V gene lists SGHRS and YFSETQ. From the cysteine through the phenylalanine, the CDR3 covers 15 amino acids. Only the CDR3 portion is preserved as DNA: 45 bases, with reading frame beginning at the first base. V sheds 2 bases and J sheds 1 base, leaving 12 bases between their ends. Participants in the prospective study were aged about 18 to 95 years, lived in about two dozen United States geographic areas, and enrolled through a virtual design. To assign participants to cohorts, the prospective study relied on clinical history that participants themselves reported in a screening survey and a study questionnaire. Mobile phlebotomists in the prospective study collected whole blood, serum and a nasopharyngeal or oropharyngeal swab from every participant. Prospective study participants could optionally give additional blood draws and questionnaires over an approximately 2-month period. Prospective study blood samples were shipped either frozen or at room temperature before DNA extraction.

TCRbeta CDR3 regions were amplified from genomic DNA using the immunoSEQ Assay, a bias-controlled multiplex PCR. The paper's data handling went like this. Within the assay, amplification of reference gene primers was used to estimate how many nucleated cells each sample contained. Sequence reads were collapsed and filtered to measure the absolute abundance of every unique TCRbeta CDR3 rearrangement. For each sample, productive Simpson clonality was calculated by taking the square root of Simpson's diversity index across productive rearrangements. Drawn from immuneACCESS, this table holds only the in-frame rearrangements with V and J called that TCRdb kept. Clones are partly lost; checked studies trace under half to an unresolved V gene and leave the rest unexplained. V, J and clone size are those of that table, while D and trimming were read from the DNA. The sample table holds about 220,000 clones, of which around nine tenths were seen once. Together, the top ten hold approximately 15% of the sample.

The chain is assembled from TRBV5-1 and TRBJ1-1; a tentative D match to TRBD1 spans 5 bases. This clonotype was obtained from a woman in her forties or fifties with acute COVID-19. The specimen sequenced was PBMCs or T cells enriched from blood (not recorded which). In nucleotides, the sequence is TGCGCCAGCAGCTTTTCGCCAGGGAAGAACACTGAAGCTTTCTTT. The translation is CASSFSPGKNTEAFF.